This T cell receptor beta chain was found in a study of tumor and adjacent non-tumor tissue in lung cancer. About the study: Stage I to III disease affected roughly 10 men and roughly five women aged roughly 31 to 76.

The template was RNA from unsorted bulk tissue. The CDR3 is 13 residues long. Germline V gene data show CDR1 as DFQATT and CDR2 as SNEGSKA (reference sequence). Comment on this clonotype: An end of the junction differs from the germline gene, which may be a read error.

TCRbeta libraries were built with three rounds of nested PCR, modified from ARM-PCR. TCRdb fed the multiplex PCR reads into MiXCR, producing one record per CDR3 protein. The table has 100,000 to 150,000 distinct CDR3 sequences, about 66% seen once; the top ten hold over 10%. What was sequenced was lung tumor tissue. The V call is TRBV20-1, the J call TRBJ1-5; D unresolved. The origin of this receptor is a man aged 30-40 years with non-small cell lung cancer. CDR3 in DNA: TGTAGTACTAGATTCTCAAGAGATCAGCCCCAGCATTTT. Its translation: CSTRFSRDQPQHF.